A selection of T cell receptor beta chains follows, all from one sample in a study of blood T cell repertoires in COVID-19. The table came from immunoSEQ multiplex PCR; TCRdb's copy has only in-frame clones and leaves some out. The sample includes 250,000 or so clones, approximately 91% of them seen just once. The sample taken for sequencing was peripheral blood. The origin of the receptors is a man younger than 45 with COVID-19, enrolled during active disease. CDR3s include the opening cysteine and the closing phenylalanine or tryptophan. A D gene is named only where the DNA matches it firmly. Expanded clones get a size class; other rows say once, few or many, or leave the size out.

clone size | J gene | V gene | D gene | CDR3 protein | CDR3 DNA
. | TRBJ1-2 | TRBV6-5 | . | CASRPGGAGYGYTF | TGTGCCAGCAGACCCGGGGGGGCGGGCTATGGCTACACCTTC
. | TRBJ1-2 | TRBV5-1 | . | CASRPQQGLDGYTF | TGCGCCAGCAGGCCACAACAGGGCTTGGATGGCTACACCTTC
. | TRBJ2-2 | TRBV4-1 | . | CASSHVSSGITGELFF | TGCGCCAGCAGCCATGTCTCATCCGGGATCACCGGGGAGCTGTTTTTT
. | TRBJ2-5 | TRBV10-1 | . | CASSEPSQGGETQYF | TGCGCCAGCAGTGAGCCCAGCCAGGGGGGAGAGACCCAGTACTTC
. | TRBJ1-2 | TRBV3-1/TRBV3-2 | TRBD1 | CASTPQGWDYGYTF | TGTGCCAGCACCCCACAGGGGTGGGACTATGGCTACACCTTC
. | TRBJ1-1 | TRBV4-1 | TRBD1 | CASSQGPGGNMNTEAFF | TGCGCCAGCAGCCAAGGCCCAGGGGGCAACATGAACACTGAAGCTTTCTTT
. | TRBJ2-1 | TRBV6-2/TRBV6-3 | TRBD1 | CASSQLGQGAYNEQFF | TGTGCCAGCAGCCAGTTGGGGCAGGGGGCTTACAATGAGCAGTTCTTC
. | TRBJ1-3 | TRBV19 | . | CASSIEGGNTIYF | TGTGCCAGTAGTATTGAGGGCGGAAACACCATATATTTT
few | TRBJ1-1 | TRBV5-1 | TRBD1 | CASSRTRTGETEAFF | TGCGCCAGCAGCAGAACTCGGACAGGGGAAACTGAAGCTTTCTTT
. | TRBJ2-7 | TRBV19 | TRBD2 | CASGGVGTEQYF | TGTGCCAGTGGGGGGGTGGGAACCGAGCAGTACTTC
. | TRBJ1-2 | TRBV21-1 | . | CASSGRDRNRGNYGYTF | TGTGCCAGCAGCGGTCGGGACAGGAATCGCGGGAACTATGGCTACACCTTC
. | TRBJ2-1 | TRBV10-3 | TRBD1 | CAISDRQGYRDEQFF | TGTGCCATCAGTGACCGACAGGGATATAGGGATGAGCAGTTCTTC
. | TRBJ1-2 | TRBV27 | TRBD1 | CASSSGARGTDNYGYTF | TGTGCCAGCAGTTCGGGGGCCAGGGGGACCGATAACTATGGCTACACCTTC
. | TRBJ2-7 | TRBV7-3 | TRBD1 | CASSIQGAYEQYF | TGTGCCAGCAGCATACAGGGGGCCTACGAGCAGTACTTC
. | TRBJ1-2 | TRBV2 | . | CASSRDSASYGYTF | TGTGCCAGCAGCAGGGACTCAGCTTCCTATGGCTACACCTTC
. | TRBJ1-6 | TRBV5-1 | TRBD1 | CASSDRDRGQSPLHF | TGCGCCAGCAGCGACAGGGACAGGGGGCAATCACCCCTCCACTTT
. | TRBJ2-5 | TRBV5-1 | . | CASSLAGGGNQETQYF | TGCGCCAGCAGCTTGGCAGGTGGGGGCAACCAAGAGACCCAGTACTTC
. | TRBJ2-7 | TRBV18 | TRBD1 | CASSPPSGGATYEQYF | TGTGCCAGCTCACCACCGTCAGGGGGCGCAACCTACGAGCAGTACTTC
. | TRBJ2-5 | TRBV5-1 | TRBD1 | CASSEEGQGVGETQYF | TGCGCCAGCAGCGAGGAGGGACAGGGGGTAGGAGAGACCCAGTACTTC
once | TRBJ1-1 | TRBV6-5 | . | CASSNTEAFF | TGTGCCAGCAGTAACACAGAAGCTTTCTTT
. | TRBJ2-4 | TRBV6-1 | TRBD1 | CASSEAVQGRNIQYF | TGTGCCAGCAGTGAAGCTGTACAGGGGCGAAACATTCAGTACTTC
. | TRBJ1-5 | TRBV5-6 | TRBD1 | CASSSTGGQPQHF | TGTGCCAGCAGCTCGACAGGGGGCCAGCCCCAGCATTTT
. | TRBJ2-5 | TRBV7-3 | TRBD1 | CASSSAGTEETQYF | TGTGCCAGCAGCTCCGCCGGGACAGAAGAGACCCAGTACTTC
. | TRBJ2-6 | TRBV2 | . | CASSGGYGGANVLTF | TGTGCCAGCAGTGGAGGGTACGGAGGGGCCAACGTCCTGACTTTC
. | TRBJ2-2 | TRBV11-3 | TRBD1 | CASSLDRGNTGELFF | TGTGCCAGCAGCTTGGACAGGGGGAACACCGGGGAGCTGTTTTTT
once | TRBJ1-1 | TRBV5-5 | . | CASSRAGGTEAFF | TGTGCCAGCAGCCGCGCGGGGGGGACTGAAGCTTTCTTT
. | TRBJ1-3 | TRBV7-2 | . | CASSLRGSSGNTIYF | TGTGCCAGCAGCTTACGGGGAAGCTCTGGAAACACCATATATTTT
. | TRBJ2-3 | TRBV19 | TRBD2 | CASSILAGGHQDTQYF | TGTGCCAGTAGTATTTTAGCGGGGGGGCATCAAGATACGCAGTATTTT